Presented here are 29 T cell receptor beta chains from one specimen sequenced in a study of CD8 T cells in ankylosing spondylitis. Each CDR3 protein is one row after TCRdb ran MiXCR on the 5' RACE reads. The sample has under 120,000 distinct CDR3 sequences, about 25% seen once. Source material: synovial fluid, either unsorted or a sorted T cell fraction (not recorded which). The receptors stem from a male donor with ankylosing spondylitis.

The chain employs TRBV5-6 and TRBJ2-5; 8 positions agree with TRBD1. Germline CDR1 reads SGHDT; CDR2 reads YYEEEE. The trim removed 4 bases at V and 9 bases at J, leaving 14 bases unmatched. CDR3 length: 15 amino acids. CDR3 DNA: TGTGCCAGCAGCGGGGCGACAGGGGTATCGTGGGCCCAGTACTTC. This translates into CASSGATGVSWAQYF.

The chain uses TRBV5-5 and TRBJ2-5, with TRBD2 as a possible D gene (5 bases). Germline CDR1 and CDR2: SGHKS and YYEKEE (reference sequence). V shed 2 bases and J shed 3 bases, with 11 bases lying between them. The CDR3 has 14 amino acids. Here the CDR3 DNA reads TGTGCCAGCAGCTTTCTCGAGGGAAAAGAGACCCAGTACTTC. It encodes CASSFLEGKETQYF.

The genes are TRBV7-9 and TRBJ2-1, with 10 bases that match TRBD2. CDR1 and CDR2 (germline): SEHNR, FQNEAQ (reference sequence). This CDR3 spans 15 amino acids. The V segment lost 2 bases and the J segment 5 bases; nucleotides outside the gene matches: 3. CDR3 amino acids: CASSLRTSGHNEQFF. DNA of the CDR3: TGTGCCAGCAGCTTAAGGACTAGCGGCCACAATGAGCAGTTCTTC.

This clonotype was counted only a few times. The chain links TRBV11-2 to TRBJ2-2; TRBD1 aligns across 9 bases. The CDR3 extends over 15 amino acids. V lost 5 bases to trimming and J lost 3 bases; unmatched junction nucleotides: 4. CDR1 SGHAT and CDR2 FQNNGV come from the germline V gene. CDR3 sequence: CASSRGTGHTGELFF. The CDR3 region has the DNA TGTGCCAGCAGCCGCGGGACAGGGCACACCGGGGAGCTGTTTTTT. Complete variable domain (other parts from reference TRBV11-2 and TRBJ2-2): EAGVAQSPRYKIIEKRQSVAFWCNPISGHATLYWYQQILGQGPKLLIQFQNNGVVDDSQLPKDRFSAERLKGVDSTLKIQPAKLEDSAVYLCASSRGTGHTGELFFGEGSRLTVL.

This clonotype was seen a few times. V gene TRBV3-1 combines with J gene TRBJ2-3; 10 bases are a match to TRBD2. V lost 4 bases to trimming and J lost 2 bases; unmatched junction nucleotides: 3. Germline V CDR1 and CDR2: LGHDT, YNNKEL (reference sequence). This CDR3 is built from 15 residues. The CDR3 here is CASSPGTSATDTQYF. The CDR3 DNA reads TGTGCCAGCAGCCCCGGGACTAGCGCCACAGATACGCAGTATTTT.

The gene calls are TRBV6-2 or TRBV6-3 and TRBJ1-1; D possibly corresponds to TRBD1 (5 bases). V dropped 2 bases and J dropped 4 bases, with 11 bases sitting between them. The CDR3 loop spans 14 amino acids. CDR1 and CDR2 (germline): MNHEY, SVGEGT. The DNA for the CDR3 is TGTGCCAGCAGTTACGCAGGGATTGCCACTGAAGCTTTCTTT. Translated: CASSYAGIATEAFF.

The chain combines TRBV14 with TRBJ2-1; the D is unclear. Germline V lookup: CDR1 SGHDN, CDR2 FVKESK. The CDR3 sequence is 15 residues long. The V end was cut by 0 bases, the J end by 9 bases, with 15 bases between. The CDR3 is CASSQEWDLVSEQFF. DNA for the CDR3: TGTGCCAGCAGCCAAGAATGGGATCTAGTATCTGAGCAGTTCTTC.

This clonotype has just a few counts. J is TRBJ1-6 and V is TRBV7-9, with TRBD1 as a possible D gene (6 bases). The CDR3 has 14 residues. V was pared by 4 bases and J by 7 bases, with 11 bases between. Germline V gives CDR1 SEHNR, CDR2 FQNEAQ (reference sequence). This CDR3 is CASSWDTLNSPLHF. CDR3 sequence (DNA): TGTGCCAGCAGCTGGGACACCCTAAATTCACCCCTCCACTTT.

The V call is TRBV3-1, the J call TRBJ2-1; 8 bases line up with TRBD2. This CDR3 spans 13 amino acids. Germline trimming cut 3 bases from V and 10 bases from J; bases unmatched to any gene: 5. Germline-derived CDR1 and CDR2 are LGHDT and YNNKEL (reference sequence). CDR3 in amino acids: CASSQTSVGEQFF. CDR3 nucleotides: TGTGCCAGCAGCCAGACTAGCGTTGGGGAGCAGTTCTTC.

The chain carries TRBV10-2 and TRBJ2-2; D is perhaps TRBD1 (6 bases). This CDR3 contains 14 residues. Per germline, CDR1 WSHSY and CDR2 SAAADI. The germline V and J ends were trimmed by 6 bases and 2 bases, with 10 bases remaining between them. The CDR3 reads CASRAGTNTGELFF. The CDR3 DNA sequence: TGCGCCAGCAGAGCCGGGACAAACACCGGGGAGCTGTTTTTT.

This clonotype was observed a handful of times. The CDR3 region is CASSPRVAGGYVAYF. The CDR3 DNA reads TGTGCCAGCAGCCCCCGGGTAGCGGGAGGGTACGTGGCGTATTTT. The V and J genes are TRBV12-3 or TRBV12-4 and TRBJ2-3, with TRBD2 matching 11 bases. This CDR3 region has 15 residues. With 6 bases clipped from V and 14 bases from J, the junction kept 16 bases outside the gene matches.

This clonotype turned up a few times. V is TRBV29-1 and J is TRBJ2-3, with 9 bases lining up with TRBD2. Trimming removed 6 bases from V and 6 bases from J; junction bases left unmatched: 7. This CDR3 spans 13 amino acids. Germline V gives CDR1 SQVTM, CDR2 ANQGSEA. The CDR3 region has the DNA TGCAGCGTCCGAGTAGCGGGAGATGATACGCAGTATTTT. Residues: CSVRVAGDDTQYF.

The sample holds a few counts of this clonotype. This chain joins TRBV29-1 and TRBJ1-1, with D possibly being TRBD1 (6 bases). The CDR3 totals 10 residues. V was trimmed by 4 bases and J by 9 bases, leaving 9 bases between them. Germline CDR1 SQVTM, CDR2 ANQGSEA. For the CDR3, the DNA is TGCAGCGTTGCAGGGGTACAAGCTTTCTTT. This sequence encodes CSVAGVQAFF.

This clonotype occurred many times. CDR3 in DNA: TGTGCCAGCAGTTATCGGCTAGCGGGAGGGTTGGATACGCAGTATTTT. Protein sequence: CASSYRLAGGLDTQYF. This sequence joins TRBV6-5 and TRBJ2-3; 12 bases match TRBD2. CDR3 length equals 16 residues. V shed 3 bases, J shed 6 bases, and the junction held 7 bases outside the gene matches. Looked up from germline, CDR1 is MNHEY and CDR2 is SVGAGI.

This clonotype showed up just a few times. This chain uses TRBV5-6 with TRBJ1-2; the D is unclear. The germline gives CDR1 SGHDT, CDR2 YYEEEE. This CDR3 comprises 13 residues. V dropped 4 bases and J dropped 2 bases, with 9 bases sitting between them. The CDR3 reads CASSQLGNYGYTF. CDR3 DNA: TGTGCCAGCAGCCAGCTTGGGAACTATGGCTACACCTTC.

V is TRBV2 and J is TRBJ2-1, with 12 nucleotides matching TRBD1. Germline V gene data show CDR1 as SNHLY and CDR2 as FYNNEI. The CDR3 runs to 15 residues. Trimming removed 4 bases from V and 7 bases from J; junction bases left unmatched: 5. CDR3 amino acids: CASSAGTGGFNEQFF. The CDR3 DNA reads as TGTGCCAGCAGTGCCGGGACAGGGGGCTTTAATGAGCAGTTCTTC.

CDR3 amino acids: CASSVAWGSYEQYF. As DNA, the CDR3 is TGTGCCAGCAGCGTAGCTTGGGGTAGCTACGAGCAGTACTTC. The chain combines TRBV9 with TRBJ2-7; D not resolved. Germline lookup yields CDR1 SGDLS and CDR2 YYNGEE. Deletions cut 0 bases from V and 3 bases from J, with 10 bases between. The CDR3 covers 14 residues.

The sample holds a few counts of this clonotype. This chain joins TRBV27 and TRBJ1-5; D is unresolved. Germline V lookup: CDR1 MNHEY, CDR2 SMNVEV (reference sequence). V lost 6 bases to trimming and J lost 6 bases, with 15 bases between them. There are 14 residues in the CDR3. The CDR3 coding sequence is TGTGCCAGCAGGGAGAGCGGCGGAATTCAGCCCCAGCATTTT. Its translation: CASRESGGIQPQHF.

The table lists this clonotype with a few counts. V gene TRBV28 combines with J gene TRBJ1-1, with unresolved D. Germline CDR1 MDHEN, CDR2 SYDVKM. The CDR3 consists of 15 residues. V dropped 2 bases and J dropped 5 bases, with 15 bases sitting between them. CDR3 region: CASSLRLGSGTEAFF. The CDR3 bases are TGTGCCAGCAGTTTACGATTGGGGTCGGGGACTGAAGCTTTCTTT.

CDR3 loop: CASSKNRGGNQPQHF. In nucleotides, the CDR3 is TGTGCCAGCAGCAAGAACAGGGGGGGGAATCAGCCCCAGCATTTT. The genes are TRBV12-3 or TRBV12-4 and TRBJ1-5, with 8 positions matching TRBD1. The CDR3 has 15 amino acids. With 6 bases clipped from V and 4 bases from J, the junction kept 8 bases outside the gene matches.

The chain uses TRBV11-2 and TRBJ2-5; D gene ambiguous. This CDR3 spans 15 amino acids. Trimming took 1 base from V and 5 from J, leaving 14 bases between them. The V gene's germline CDR1 is SGHAT and CDR2 FQNNGV. The chain's CDR3 is CASSLVPSPSETQYF. CDR3 DNA: TGTGCCAGCAGCTTAGTCCCCTCCCCGTCGGAGACCCAGTACTTC.

This chain joins TRBV7-9 and TRBJ2-5, with 7 bases identical to TRBD1. Trimming cost V 4 bases and J 4 bases; bases outside gene matches: 3. The CDR3 extends over 13 amino acids. Germline V gives CDR1 SEHNR, CDR2 FQNEAQ (reference sequence). The CDR3: CASSSGQRETQYF. In nucleotides, the CDR3 is TGTGCCAGCAGCTCGGGACAGAGAGAGACCCAGTACTTC.

There are a few counts of this clonotype. The rearrangement links TRBV27 to TRBJ2-2; D may be TRBD1 or TRBD2 (5 bases each). Germline loops: CDR1 MNHEY, CDR2 SMNVEV (reference sequence). Trimming pared 3 bases from V and 10 bases from J, leaving 9 bases between. This CDR3 spans 12 amino acids. The CDR3 region is CASSFLGVELFF. CDR3 nucleotide sequence: TGTGCCAGCAGTTTTCTGGGGGTGGAGCTGTTTTTT.

This clonotype occurred a few times. The chain joins TRBV9 to TRBJ1-2, with D perhaps TRBD1 (6 bases). The length of the CDR3 is 15 residues. The ends were cut back, 0 bases at V and 4 bases at J, with 13 bases in the middle. CDR1 and CDR2 (germline): SGDLS, YYNGEE. As DNA, the CDR3 is TGTGCCAGCAGCGTAGCCCCACAGGGAGGCTATGGCTACACCTTC. This encodes CASSVAPQGGYGYTF.

This clonotype has a count of ten or more. V usage is TRBV5-1 and J usage is TRBJ2-3; perhaps D is TRBD1 or TRBD2 (5 bases each). The CDR3 consists of 16 residues. CDR1 and CDR2 from the germline V gene are SGHRS and YFSETQ. Trimming took 5 bases from V and 1 from J, leaving 17 bases between them. The chain's CDR3 is CASSSGTWIRTDTQYF. The CDR3 bases are TGCGCCAGCAGTTCAGGGACCTGGATCCGCACAGATACGCAGTATTTT.

The sample holds a few counts of this clonotype. The rearrangement joins TRBV6-5 to TRBJ2-5; 8 positions match TRBD1. The CDR3 has 15 residues. Germline trimming cut 3 bases from V and 1 base from J; bases unmatched to any gene: 4. The germline V gene has CDR1 MNHEY and CDR2 SVGAGI. For the CDR3, the DNA is TGTGCCAGCAGTTATTGGGACAGGAGCCAAGAGACCCAGTACTTC. It specifies CASSYWDRSQETQYF.

This clonotype was counted only a few times. The genes are TRBV14 and TRBJ1-2; perhaps TRBD1 as D (5 bases). Trimming removed 4 bases from V and 8 bases from J, with 20 bases in between. The CDR3 sequence is 15 residues long. The V gene's germline CDR1 is SGHDN and CDR2 FVKESK. CDR3 sequence reads: CASSPGLYSRGGYTF. The CDR3 DNA reads as TGTGCCAGCAGCCCCGGACTTTACTCACGGGGCGGCTACACCTTC.

The table lists this clonotype with a few counts. The genes are TRBV20-1 and TRBJ2-5, with TRBD1 as a possible D gene (6 bases). The CDR3 contains 14 residues. Germline lookup yields CDR1 DFQATT and CDR2 SNEGSKA (reference sequence). V was cut by 5 bases and J by 6 bases, with 19 bases left in between. In nucleotides, the CDR3 is TGCAGTGCTGAAGACCCGGGCAGGGGACAGACCCAGTACTTC. Encoded protein: CSAEDPGRGQTQYF.

In DNA form, the CDR3 reads TGTGCCAGCAGTTTAGGACTAGCCTGGAGCACAGATACGCAGTATTTT. This encodes CASSLGLAWSTDTQYF. The chain employs TRBV27 and TRBJ2-3; 8 bases are a match to TRBD2. This CDR3 has 16 amino acids. Germline V CDR1 and CDR2: MNHEY, SMNVEV (reference sequence). V trimming: 2 bases; J trimming: 0 bases; junction bases outside the gene matches: 4.